This TCR beta chain was retrieved from a study of blood T cell repertoires in COVID-19. Study at large: Acute and convalescent COVID-19 samples came from the United States, Italy and Spain. From T cells, B-cell-depleted T cells, or PBMCs came the material, which was cDNA or gDNA.

TCRdb's table, derived via immunoSEQ multiplex PCR, lists solely in-frame clones and lacks some. The sample lists approximately 270,000 clones; more than 70% were seen once. V gave up 1 base and J gave up 5 bases, with 11 bases separating them. This CDR3 is built from 14 residues. The germline V gene encodes CDR1 SGHTA and CDR2 FQGNSA. V and J are TRBV7-2 and TRBJ1-1; perhaps TRBD1 as D (5 bases). The TCR was taken from a woman in her twenties or thirties with COVID-19, enrolled during active disease. The sequenced material came from peripheral blood. DNA of the CDR3: TGTGCCAGCAGCTTAGAAGGCGGGGCGACTGAAGCTTTCTTT. It encodes CASSLEGGATEAFF.